A selection of T cell receptor beta chains follows, all from one sample in a study of blood T cell repertoires in COVID-19. Assay used: immunoSEQ multiplex PCR; TCRdb lists only in-frame clones, some missing. Seen here are 55,000 to 80,000 clones, around 80% observed once, and the top ten hold over 8.5%. Input material: peripheral blood. These receptors originate from a human donor in a cohort sampled during active COVID-19. CDR3s include the opening cysteine and the closing phenylalanine or tryptophan. The D gene is left open where the match is weak. The size of a clone is reported for some rows only, either as once, few or many, or as a class for expanded clones.

D gene: .; V gene: TRBV5-1; clone size: .; J gene: TRBJ2-2; CDR3 protein: CASSLRTGTGTGELFF; CDR3 DNA: TGCGCCAGCAGCCTACGTACAGGGACGGGCACCGGGGAGCTGTTTTTT
D gene: TRBD1; V gene: TRBV3-1/TRBV3-2; clone size: .; J gene: TRBJ1-2; CDR3 protein: CASSQGSRQGDYGYTF; CDR3 DNA: TGTGCCAGCAGCCAAGGTAGTCGACAGGGTGACTATGGCTACACCTTC
D gene: TRBD2; V gene: TRBV10-1; clone size: .; J gene: TRBJ2-1; CDR3 protein: CASSESMGLDLYNEQFF; CDR3 DNA: TGCGCCAGCAGTGAGTCGATGGGACTAGACCTTTACAATGAGCAGTTCTTC
D gene: TRBD2; V gene: TRBV28; clone size: .; J gene: TRBJ2-7; CDR3 protein: CASTNSGKQNYEQYF; CDR3 DNA: TGTGCCAGCACCAATAGCGGGAAGCAGAACTACGAGCAGTACTTC
D gene: .; V gene: TRBV14; clone size: .; J gene: TRBJ2-1; CDR3 protein: CASSQGPVQFF; CDR3 DNA: TGTGCCAGCAGCCAAGGTCCGGTGCAGTTCTTC
D gene: .; V gene: TRBV19; clone size: .; J gene: TRBJ1-5; CDR3 protein: CASSLGTGGQPQHF; CDR3 DNA: TGTGCCAGTAGTTTAGGAACCGGTGGTCAGCCCCAGCATTTT
D gene: TRBD1; V gene: TRBV27; clone size: .; J gene: TRBJ2-1; CDR3 protein: CASSLYPTGTANNEQFF; CDR3 DNA: TGTGCCAGCAGTTTGTACCCAACCGGGACAGCGAACAATGAGCAGTTCTTC
D gene: .; V gene: TRBV28; clone size: few; J gene: TRBJ1-2; CDR3 protein: CASSFGQNYGYTF; CDR3 DNA: TGTGCCAGCAGTTTTGGGCAGAACTATGGCTACACCTTC
D gene: .; V gene: TRBV20-1; clone size: .; J gene: TRBJ2-1; CDR3 protein: CSASRVNEQFF; CDR3 DNA: TGCAGTGCTAGTCGAGTCAATGAGCAGTTCTTC
D gene: .; V gene: TRBV27; clone size: .; J gene: TRBJ1-1; CDR3 protein: CASSPSMNTEAFF; CDR3 DNA: TGTGCCAGCAGTCCAAGCATGAACACTGAAGCTTTCTTT
D gene: TRBD1; V gene: TRBV9; clone size: .; J gene: TRBJ1-6; CDR3 protein: CASSVEGAINSPLHF; CDR3 DNA: TGTGCCAGCAGCGTTGAGGGGGCGATCAATTCACCCCTCCACTTT
D gene: .; V gene: TRBV27; clone size: .; J gene: TRBJ1-2; CDR3 protein: CASSSDGANYGYTF; CDR3 DNA: TGTGCCAGCAGTTCGGATGGAGCTAACTATGGCTACACCTTC
D gene: .; V gene: TRBV6-5; clone size: .; J gene: TRBJ1-6; CDR3 protein: CASIIVAQADSPLHF; CDR3 DNA: TGTGCCAGCATTATAGTCGCACAGGCGGATTCACCCCTCCACTTT
D gene: .; V gene: TRBV7-2; clone size: .; J gene: TRBJ1-1; CDR3 protein: CASSLAIVSEKMNTEAFF; CDR3 DNA: TGTGCCAGCAGCTTAGCGATTGTGTCAGAAAAAATGAACACTGAAGCTTTCTTT
D gene: TRBD1; V gene: TRBV10-3; clone size: few; J gene: TRBJ2-7; CDR3 protein: CAISERQGGYEQYF; CDR3 DNA: TGTGCCATCAGTGAGCGACAGGGGGGGTACGAGCAGTACTTC
D gene: .; V gene: TRBV6-6; clone size: .; J gene: TRBJ2-7; CDR3 protein: CASSYSRNEQYF; CDR3 DNA: TGTGCCAGCAGTTACTCGAGGAACGAGCAGTACTTC
D gene: TRBD2; V gene: TRBV11-3; clone size: .; J gene: TRBJ2-1; CDR3 protein: CASSLDPWVSGRSEQFF; CDR3 DNA: TGTGCCAGCAGCTTAGACCCTTGGGTTAGCGGGAGGAGTGAGCAGTTCTTC
D gene: TRBD2; V gene: TRBV7-7; clone size: once; J gene: TRBJ2-1; CDR3 protein: CASSQPGGDGLGSYNEQFF; CDR3 DNA: TGTGCTAGCAGCCAACCGGGGGGAGACGGACTAGGTTCCTACAATGAGCAGTTCTTC
D gene: TRBD2; V gene: TRBV7-2; clone size: .; J gene: TRBJ2-1; CDR3 protein: CASSYTSGRYNEQFF; CDR3 DNA: TGTGCCAGCAGTTATACTAGCGGGAGGTATAATGAGCAGTTCTTC
D gene: .; V gene: TRBV19; clone size: .; J gene: TRBJ1-5; CDR3 protein: CASSISGNNQPQHF; CDR3 DNA: TGTGCCAGTAGTATAAGCGGGAACAATCAGCCCCAGCATTTT
D gene: .; V gene: TRBV28; clone size: medium-sized; J gene: TRBJ1-6; CDR3 protein: CASSLYENSPLHF; CDR3 DNA: TGTGCCAGCAGTTTATACGAGAATTCACCCCTCCACTTT
D gene: .; V gene: TRBV6-5; clone size: .; J gene: TRBJ1-2; CDR3 protein: CASSLGPSGSYGYTF; CDR3 DNA: TGTGCCAGCAGTCTAGGCCCGTCGGGATCATATGGCTACACCTTC
D gene: TRBD1; V gene: TRBV28; clone size: few; J gene: TRBJ2-7; CDR3 protein: CASSYVLDRGCSYEQYF; CDR3 DNA: TGTGCCAGCAGTTACGTCCTAGACAGGGGGTGCTCCTACGAGCAGTACTTC
D gene: .; V gene: TRBV5-1; clone size: .; J gene: TRBJ2-7; CDR3 protein: CASSLAAVTELGYEQYF; CDR3 DNA: TGCGCCAGCAGCTTGGCCGCGGTTACCGAACTTGGATACGAGCAGTACTTC
D gene: .; V gene: TRBV28; clone size: few; J gene: TRBJ1-6; CDR3 protein: CASSPGRSYNSPLHF; CDR3 DNA: TGTGCCAGCAGCCCGGGGAGGTCGTATAATTCACCCCTCCACTTT
D gene: .; V gene: TRBV18; clone size: .; J gene: TRBJ2-7; CDR3 protein: CASSHRPGDEQYF; CDR3 DNA: TGTGCCAGCTCACATCGGCCGGGGGACGAGCAGTACTTC
D gene: .; V gene: TRBV4-1; clone size: .; J gene: TRBJ2-7; CDR3 protein: CASSHKISQGYYEQYF; CDR3 DNA: TGCGCCAGCAGCCATAAGATTAGTCAGGGTTACTACGAGCAGTACTTC
D gene: .; V gene: TRBV20-1; clone size: .; J gene: TRBJ2-5; CDR3 protein: CSAQTEETQYF; CDR3 DNA: TGCAGTGCCCAGACAGAAGAGACCCAGTACTTC
D gene: .; V gene: TRBV7-2; clone size: .; J gene: TRBJ1-1; CDR3 protein: CASSPGRNTEAFF; CDR3 DNA: TGTGCCAGCAGCCCCGGGAGGAACACTGAAGCTTTCTTT
D gene: TRBD1; V gene: TRBV24-1; clone size: .; J gene: TRBJ2-7; CDR3 protein: CATSGDSTYEQYF; CDR3 DNA: TGTGCCACCAGTGGGGACAGTACCTACGAGCAGTACTTC
D gene: TRBD1; V gene: TRBV9; clone size: medium-sized; J gene: TRBJ2-2; CDR3 protein: CASSVVPGPDRITGELFF; CDR3 DNA: TGTGCCAGCAGCGTAGTACCTGGGCCGGACAGGATCACCGGGGAGCTGTTTTTT
D gene: .; V gene: TRBV27; clone size: .; J gene: TRBJ2-2; CDR3 protein: CASSLTRYTGELFF; CDR3 DNA: TGTGCCAGCAGTCTAACGAGGTATACCGGGGAGCTGTTTTTT
D gene: .; V gene: TRBV6-1; clone size: .; J gene: TRBJ1-5; CDR3 protein: CASSEQTYSNQPQHF; CDR3 DNA: TGTGCCAGCAGTGAACAGACATATAGCAATCAGCCCCAGCATTTT
D gene: TRBD1; V gene: TRBV3-1/TRBV3-2; clone size: .; J gene: TRBJ1-6; CDR3 protein: CASSLAGQENSPLHF; CDR3 DNA: TGTGCCAGCAGCCTGGCGGGACAGGAGAATTCACCCCTCCACTTT
D gene: .; V gene: TRBV6-2/TRBV6-3; clone size: .; J gene: TRBJ2-7; CDR3 protein: CASSSQGFSTYEQYF; CDR3 DNA: TGTGCCAGCAGTTCCCAGGGTTTTTCTACCTACGAGCAGTACTTC
D gene: TRBD1; V gene: TRBV30; clone size: .; J gene: TRBJ1-5; CDR3 protein: CAWSAHLGTGENQPQHF; CDR3 DNA: TGTGCCTGGAGTGCCCACCTCGGGACAGGAGAGAATCAGCCCCAGCATTTT
D gene: .; V gene: TRBV28; clone size: .; J gene: TRBJ2-3; CDR3 protein: CASSFLSGTDTQYF; CDR3 DNA: TGTGCCAGCAGTTTTTTGTCTGGCACAGATACGCAGTATTTT
D gene: TRBD2; V gene: TRBV6-1; clone size: once; J gene: TRBJ2-3; CDR3 protein: CASSDGRATDTQYF; CDR3 DNA: TGTGCCAGCAGTGACGGGAGGGCCACAGATACGCAGTATTTT
D gene: .; V gene: TRBV9; clone size: .; J gene: TRBJ2-4; CDR3 protein: CASSVGSDAKNIQYF; CDR3 DNA: TGTGCCAGCAGCGTAGGGAGTGATGCCAAAAACATTCAGTACTTC
D gene: .; V gene: TRBV28; clone size: once; J gene: TRBJ2-3; CDR3 protein: CASSPPNRGPSTDTQYF; CDR3 DNA: TGTGCCAGCAGTCCACCAAACCGAGGCCCTAGCACAGATACGCAGTATTTT
D gene: TRBD1; V gene: TRBV6-5; clone size: few; J gene: TRBJ1-1; CDR3 protein: CASSYSIRGTEAFF; CDR3 DNA: TGTGCCAGCAGTTACTCGATCAGGGGGACTGAAGCTTTCTTT
D gene: TRBD1; V gene: TRBV7-8; clone size: .; J gene: TRBJ2-7; CDR3 protein: CASSPGTGTYEQYF; CDR3 DNA: TGTGCCAGCAGCCCCGGGACAGGGACCTACGAGCAGTACTTC
D gene: .; V gene: TRBV5-3; clone size: once; J gene: TRBJ2-3; CDR3 protein: CARSLEPRPDTQYF; CDR3 DNA: TGTGCCAGAAGCTTGGAACCTAGGCCAGATACGCAGTATTTT